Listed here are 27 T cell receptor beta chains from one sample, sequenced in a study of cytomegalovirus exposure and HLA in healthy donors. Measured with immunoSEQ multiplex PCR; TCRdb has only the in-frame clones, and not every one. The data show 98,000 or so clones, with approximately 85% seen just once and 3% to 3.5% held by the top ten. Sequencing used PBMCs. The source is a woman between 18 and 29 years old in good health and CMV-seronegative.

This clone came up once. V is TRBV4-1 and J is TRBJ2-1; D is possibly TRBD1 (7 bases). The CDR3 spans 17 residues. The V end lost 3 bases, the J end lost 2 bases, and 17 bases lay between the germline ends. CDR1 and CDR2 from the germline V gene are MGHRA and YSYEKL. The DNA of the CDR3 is TGCGCCAGCAGCCATTTTGCGGCCAGGGGGGCCTACAATGAGCAGTTCTTC. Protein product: CASSHFAARGAYNEQFF.

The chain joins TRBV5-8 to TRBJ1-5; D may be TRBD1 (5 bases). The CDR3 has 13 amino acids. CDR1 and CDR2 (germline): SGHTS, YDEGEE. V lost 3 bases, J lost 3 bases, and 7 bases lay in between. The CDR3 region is CASSSGHNQPQHF. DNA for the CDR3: TGTGCCAGCAGCTCAGGGCACAATCAGCCCCAGCATTTT. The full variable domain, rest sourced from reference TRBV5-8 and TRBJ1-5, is EAGVTQSPTHLIKTRGQQATLRCSPISGHTSVYWYQQALGLGLQFLLWYDEGEERNRGNFPPRFSGRQFPNYSSELNVNALELEDSALYLCASSSGHNQPQHFGDGTRLSIL.

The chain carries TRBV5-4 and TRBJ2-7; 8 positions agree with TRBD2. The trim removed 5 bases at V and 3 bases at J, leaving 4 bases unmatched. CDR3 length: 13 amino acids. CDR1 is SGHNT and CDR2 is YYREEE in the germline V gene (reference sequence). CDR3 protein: CASSSRGGYEQYF. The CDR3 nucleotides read TGTGCCAGCAGTTCACGGGGGGGCTACGAGCAGTACTTC. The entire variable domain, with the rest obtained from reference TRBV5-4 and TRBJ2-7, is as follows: ETGVTQSPTHLIKTRGQQVTLRCSSQSGHNTVSWYQQALGQGPQFIFQYYREEENGRGNFPPRFSGLQFPNYSSELNVNALELDDSALYLCASSSRGGYEQYFGPGTRLTVT.

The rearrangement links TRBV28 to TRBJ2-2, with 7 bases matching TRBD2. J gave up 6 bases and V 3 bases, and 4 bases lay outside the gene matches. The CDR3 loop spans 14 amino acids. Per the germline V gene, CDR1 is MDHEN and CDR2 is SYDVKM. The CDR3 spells CASSFVGRAGELFF. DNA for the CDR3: TGTGCCAGCAGTTTTGTAGGGAGGGCCGGGGAGCTGTTTTTT.

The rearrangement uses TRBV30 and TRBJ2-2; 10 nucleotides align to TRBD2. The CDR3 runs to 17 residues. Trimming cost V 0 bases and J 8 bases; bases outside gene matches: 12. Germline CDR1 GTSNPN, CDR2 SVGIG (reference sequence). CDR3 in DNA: TGTGCCTGGAGTGTACAAACTAGCGGGGTGAAACCGGGGGAGCTGTTTTTT. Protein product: CAWSVQTSGVKPGELFF.

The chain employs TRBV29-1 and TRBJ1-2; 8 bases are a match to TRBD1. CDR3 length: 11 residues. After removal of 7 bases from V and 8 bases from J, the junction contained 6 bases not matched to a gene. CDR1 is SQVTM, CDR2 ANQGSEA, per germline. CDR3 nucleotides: TGCAGCGGGGATGACAGGGGCGGCTACACCTTC. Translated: CSGDDRGGYTF.

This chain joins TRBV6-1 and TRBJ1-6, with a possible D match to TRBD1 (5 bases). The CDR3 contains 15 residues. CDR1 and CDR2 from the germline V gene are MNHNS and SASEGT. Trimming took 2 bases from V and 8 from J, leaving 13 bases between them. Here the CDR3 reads CASSEYIGEDSPLHF. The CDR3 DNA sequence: TGTGCCAGCAGTGAATATATAGGGGAGGATTCACCCCTCCACTTT.

CDR3 sequence (DNA): TGTGCCAGCAGTTACACAGATACGCAGTATTTT. Translated, it gives CASSYTDTQYF. V usage is TRBV2 and J usage is TRBJ2-3; D ambiguous. There are 11 residues in the CDR3. Germline V CDR1 and CDR2: SNHLY, FYNNEI. V lost 5 bases and J 2 bases, leaving 2 bases between the germline ends.

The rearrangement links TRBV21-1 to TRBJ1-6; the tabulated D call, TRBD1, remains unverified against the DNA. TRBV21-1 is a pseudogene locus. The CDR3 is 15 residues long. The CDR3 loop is CASKRSTVLNSPLHF. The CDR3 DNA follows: TGTGCCAGCAAAAGAAGTACAGTACTTAATTCACCCCTCCACTTT.

This CDR3 reads CASSYLSGEETQYF. As DNA, the CDR3 is TGTGCCAGCAGTTACCTCAGCGGGGAAGAGACCCAGTACTTC. The chain employs TRBV6-6 and TRBJ2-5, with 7 bases matching TRBD2. This CDR3 spans 14 amino acids. Looked up from germline, CDR1 is MNHNY and CDR2 is SVGAGI (reference sequence). After removal of 2 bases from V and 3 bases from J, the junction contained 3 bases not matched to a gene.

CDR3 sequence: CASRSGGLGEQYF. CDR3 nucleotide sequence: TGTGCCAGCAGGTCAGGGGGGCTGGGCGAGCAGTACTTC. The chain recombines TRBV5-4 with TRBJ2-7; a possible D gene is TRBD1 (7 bases). CDR1 is SGHNT and CDR2 is YYREEE in the germline V gene (reference sequence). Trimming stripped 5 bases from V and 6 bases from J, with 15 bases between. The CDR3 extends over 13 amino acids. Drawing the rest from reference TRBV5-4 and TRBJ2-7, the complete variable domain is ETGVTQSPTHLIKTRGQQVTLRCSSQSGHNTVSWYQQALGQGPQFIFQYYREEENGRGNFPPRFSGLQFPNYSSELNVNALELDDSALYLCASRSGGLGEQYFGPGTRLTVT.

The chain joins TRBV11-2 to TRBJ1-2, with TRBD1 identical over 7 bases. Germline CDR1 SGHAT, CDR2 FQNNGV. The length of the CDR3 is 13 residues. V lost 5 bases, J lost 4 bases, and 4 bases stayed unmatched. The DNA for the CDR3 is TGTGCCAGCAGCCTTCGGACAGGCTATGGCTACACCTTC. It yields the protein CASSLRTGYGYTF.

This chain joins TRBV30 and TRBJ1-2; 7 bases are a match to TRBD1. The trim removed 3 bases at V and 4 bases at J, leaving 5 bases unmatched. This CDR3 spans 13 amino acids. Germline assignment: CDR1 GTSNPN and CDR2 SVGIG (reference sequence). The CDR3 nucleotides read TGTGCCTGGAGCCCGACAGGGCTCTATGGCTACACCTTC. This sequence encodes CAWSPTGLYGYTF.

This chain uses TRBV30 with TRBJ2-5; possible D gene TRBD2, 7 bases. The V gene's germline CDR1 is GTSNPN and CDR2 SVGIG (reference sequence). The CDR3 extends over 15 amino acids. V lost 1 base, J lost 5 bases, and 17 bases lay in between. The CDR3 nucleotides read TGTGCCTGGAGTGACGGTGGGGGGGCCGGGGAGACCCAGTACTTC. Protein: CAWSDGGGAGETQYF. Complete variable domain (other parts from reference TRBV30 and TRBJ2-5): SQTIHQWPATLVQPVGSPLSLECTVEGTSNPNLYWYRQAAGRGLQLLFYSVGIGQISSEVPQNLSASRPQDRQFILSSKKLLLSDSGFYLCAWSDGGGAGETQYFGPGTRLLVL.

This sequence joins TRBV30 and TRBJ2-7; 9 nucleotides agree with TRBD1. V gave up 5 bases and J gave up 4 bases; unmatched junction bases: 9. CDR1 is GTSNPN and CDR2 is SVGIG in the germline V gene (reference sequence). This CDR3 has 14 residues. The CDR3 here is CAWGPGTGFYEQYF. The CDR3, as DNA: TGTGCCTGGGGACCCGGGACAGGGTTTTACGAGCAGTACTTC. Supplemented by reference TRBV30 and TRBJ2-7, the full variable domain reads SQTIHQWPATLVQPVGSPLSLECTVEGTSNPNLYWYRQAAGRGLQLLFYSVGIGQISSEVPQNLSASRPQDRQFILSSKKLLLSDSGFYLCAWGPGTGFYEQYFGPGTRLTVT.

CDR3 region: CASSVGQDTGELFF. DNA of the CDR3: TGTGCCAGCAGCGTAGGACAGGACACCGGGGAGCTGTTTTTT. The genes are TRBV7-3 and TRBJ2-2; TRBD1 agrees at 7 bases. CDR1 is SGHTA, CDR2 FQGTGA, per germline. The CDR3 runs to 14 residues. Losses at the gene ends were 5 bases for V and 3 bases for J; bases not matched to a gene: 3. The complete variable domain, with remaining parts taken from reference TRBV7-3 and TRBJ2-2, reads GAGVSQTPSNKVTEKGKYVELRCDPISGHTALYWYRQSLGQGPEFLIYFQGTGAADDSGLPNDRFFAVRPEGSVSTLKIQRTERGDSAVYLCASSVGQDTGELFFGEGSRLTVL.

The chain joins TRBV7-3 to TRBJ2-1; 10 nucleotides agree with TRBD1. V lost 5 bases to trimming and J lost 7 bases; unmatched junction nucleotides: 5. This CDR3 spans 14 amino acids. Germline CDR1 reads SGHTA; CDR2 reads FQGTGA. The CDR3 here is CASSQWTGGNEQFF. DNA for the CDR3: TGTGCCAGCAGCCAATGGACAGGGGGGAATGAGCAGTTCTTC.

This CDR3 reads CASSLKRQGTNEKLFF. CDR3 bases: TGTGCCAGCAGCCTAAAGCGACAGGGGACTAATGAAAAACTGTTTTTT. The chain combines TRBV7-9 with TRBJ1-4; TRBD1 aligns across 8 bases. This CDR3 spans 16 amino acids. With V trimmed by 5 bases and J by 2 bases, 7 bases remained unmatched. Germline loops: CDR1 SEHNR, CDR2 FQNEAQ (reference sequence).

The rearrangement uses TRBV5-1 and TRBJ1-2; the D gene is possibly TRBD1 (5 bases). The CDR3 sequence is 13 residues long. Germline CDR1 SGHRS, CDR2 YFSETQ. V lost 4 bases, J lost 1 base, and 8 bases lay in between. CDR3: CASSRGDNYGYTF. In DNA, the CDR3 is TGCGCCAGCAGCCGGGGGGATAACTATGGCTACACCTTC.

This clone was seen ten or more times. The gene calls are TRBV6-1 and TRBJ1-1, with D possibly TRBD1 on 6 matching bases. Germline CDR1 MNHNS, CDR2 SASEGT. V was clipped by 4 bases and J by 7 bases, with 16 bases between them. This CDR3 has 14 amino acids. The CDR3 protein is CASSVSGASGEAFF. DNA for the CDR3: TGTGCCAGCAGTGTGTCAGGGGCAAGCGGTGAAGCTTTCTTT.

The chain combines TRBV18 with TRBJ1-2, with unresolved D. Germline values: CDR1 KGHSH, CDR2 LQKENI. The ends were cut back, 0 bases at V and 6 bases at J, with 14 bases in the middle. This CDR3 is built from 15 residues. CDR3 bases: TGTGCCAGCTCACCACCGTCTCAAGCGATCCATGGCTACACCTTC. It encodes CASSPPSQAIHGYTF.

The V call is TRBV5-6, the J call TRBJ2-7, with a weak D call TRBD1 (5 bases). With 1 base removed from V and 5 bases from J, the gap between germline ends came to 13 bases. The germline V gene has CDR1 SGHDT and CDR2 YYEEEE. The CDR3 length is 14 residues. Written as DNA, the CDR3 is TGTGCCAGCAGCTTGAGCAGGGATGAGGACGAGCAGTACTTC. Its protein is CASSLSRDEDEQYF.

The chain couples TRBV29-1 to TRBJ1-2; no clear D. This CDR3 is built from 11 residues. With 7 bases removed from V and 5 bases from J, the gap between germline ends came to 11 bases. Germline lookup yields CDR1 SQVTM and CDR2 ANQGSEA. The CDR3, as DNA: TGCAGCGCCCGGGTCTATTATGGCTACACCTTC. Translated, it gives CSARVYYGYTF.

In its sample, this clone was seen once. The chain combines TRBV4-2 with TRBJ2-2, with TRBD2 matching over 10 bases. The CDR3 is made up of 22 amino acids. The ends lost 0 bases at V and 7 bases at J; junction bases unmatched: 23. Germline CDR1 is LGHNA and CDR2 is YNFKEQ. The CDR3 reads CASSQEPSGGAYMGWFVGELFF. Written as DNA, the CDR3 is TGTGCCAGCAGCCAAGAGCCTAGCGGGGGTGCATATATGGGTTGGTTCGTCGGGGAGCTGTTTTTT.

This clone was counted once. CDR3: CASSTTGANNQPQHF. As DNA, the CDR3 is TGTGCCAGCAGTACTACAGGGGCGAACAATCAGCCCCAGCATTTT. The chain joins TRBV6-1 to TRBJ1-5, with TRBD1 identical over 7 bases. From germline, CDR1 is MNHNS and CDR2 SASEGT. The CDR3 has 15 amino acids. V dropped 5 bases and J dropped 3; count of bases not matched to a gene: 7.

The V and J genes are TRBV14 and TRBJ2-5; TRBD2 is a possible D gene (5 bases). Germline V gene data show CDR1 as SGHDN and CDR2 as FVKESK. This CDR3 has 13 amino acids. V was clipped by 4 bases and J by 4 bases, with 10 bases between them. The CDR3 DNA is TGTGCCAGCAGCCTTCGTCGGGGAGAGACCCAGTACTTC. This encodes CASSLRRGETQYF.

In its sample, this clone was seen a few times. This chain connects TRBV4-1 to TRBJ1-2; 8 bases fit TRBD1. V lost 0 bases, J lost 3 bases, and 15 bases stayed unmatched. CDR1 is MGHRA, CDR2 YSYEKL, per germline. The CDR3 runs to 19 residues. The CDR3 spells CASSQDHRGQGAGYYGYTF. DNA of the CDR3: TGCGCCAGCAGCCAAGATCATCGGGGGCAGGGGGCTGGTTACTATGGCTACACCTTC.